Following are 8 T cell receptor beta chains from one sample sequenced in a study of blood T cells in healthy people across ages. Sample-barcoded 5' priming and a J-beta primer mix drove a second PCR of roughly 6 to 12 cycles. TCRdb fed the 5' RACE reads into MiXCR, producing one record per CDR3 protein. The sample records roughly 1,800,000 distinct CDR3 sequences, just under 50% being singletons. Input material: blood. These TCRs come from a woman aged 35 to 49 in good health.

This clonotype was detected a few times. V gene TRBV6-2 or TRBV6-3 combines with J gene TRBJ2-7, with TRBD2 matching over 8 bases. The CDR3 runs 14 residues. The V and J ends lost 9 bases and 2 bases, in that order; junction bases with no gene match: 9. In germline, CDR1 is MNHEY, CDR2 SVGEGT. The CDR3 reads CASTERGSPYEQYF. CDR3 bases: TGTGCCAGTACCGAGCGGGGGAGCCCCTACGAGCAGTACTTC.

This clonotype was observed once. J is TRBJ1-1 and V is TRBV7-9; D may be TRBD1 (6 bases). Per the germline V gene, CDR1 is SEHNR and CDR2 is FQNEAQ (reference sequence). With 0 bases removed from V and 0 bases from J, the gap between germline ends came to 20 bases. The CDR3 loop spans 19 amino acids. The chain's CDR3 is CASSLARAGGGQMNTEAFF. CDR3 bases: TGTGCCAGCAGCTTAGCGCGGGCAGGCGGGGGGCAAATGAACACTGAAGCTTTCTTT.

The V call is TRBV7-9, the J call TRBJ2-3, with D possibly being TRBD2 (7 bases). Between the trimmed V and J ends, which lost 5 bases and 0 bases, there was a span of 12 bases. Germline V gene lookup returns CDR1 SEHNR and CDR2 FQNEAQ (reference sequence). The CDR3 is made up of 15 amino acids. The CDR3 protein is CASSQRGASTDTQYF. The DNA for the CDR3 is TGTGCCAGCAGCCAACGGGGGGCTAGCACAGATACGCAGTATTTT.

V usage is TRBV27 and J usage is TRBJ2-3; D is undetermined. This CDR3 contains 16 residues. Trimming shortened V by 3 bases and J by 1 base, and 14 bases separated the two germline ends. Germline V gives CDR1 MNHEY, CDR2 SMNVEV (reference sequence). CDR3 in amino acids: CASSLAPGIGTDTQYF. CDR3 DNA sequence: TGTGCCAGCAGTTTGGCTCCCGGTATAGGCACAGATACGCAGTATTTT.

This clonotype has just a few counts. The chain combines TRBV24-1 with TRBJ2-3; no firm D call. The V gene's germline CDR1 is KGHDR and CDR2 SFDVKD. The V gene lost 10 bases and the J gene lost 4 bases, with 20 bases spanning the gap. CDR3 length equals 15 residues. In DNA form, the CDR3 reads TGTGCCACGTCGAGGTCCGAATTGAGCGCAGATACGCAGTATTTT. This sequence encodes CATSRSELSADTQYF.

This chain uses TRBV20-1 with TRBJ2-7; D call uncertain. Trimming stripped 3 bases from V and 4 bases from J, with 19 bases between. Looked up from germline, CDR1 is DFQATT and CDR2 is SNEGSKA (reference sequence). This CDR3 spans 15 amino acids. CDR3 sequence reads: CSASTQMSPEYEQYF. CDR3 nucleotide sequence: TGCAGTGCTAGCACTCAAATGAGCCCGGAGTACGAGCAGTACTTC.

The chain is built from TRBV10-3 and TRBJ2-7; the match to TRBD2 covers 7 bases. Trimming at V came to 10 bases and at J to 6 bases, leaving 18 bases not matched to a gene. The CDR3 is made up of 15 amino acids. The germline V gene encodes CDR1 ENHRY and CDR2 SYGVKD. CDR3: CATYSGTSLPGEQYF. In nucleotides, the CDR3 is TGTGCCACTTACAGCGGGACCTCCCTTCCAGGCGAGCAGTACTTC.

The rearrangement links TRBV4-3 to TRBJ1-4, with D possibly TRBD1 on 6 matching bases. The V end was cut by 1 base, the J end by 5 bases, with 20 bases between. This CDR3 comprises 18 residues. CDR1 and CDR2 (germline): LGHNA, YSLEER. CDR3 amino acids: CASSQGPAGGAGNEKLFF. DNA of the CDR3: TGCGCCAGCAGCCAAGGCCCAGCCGGGGGCGCAGGGAATGAAAAACTGTTTTTT.